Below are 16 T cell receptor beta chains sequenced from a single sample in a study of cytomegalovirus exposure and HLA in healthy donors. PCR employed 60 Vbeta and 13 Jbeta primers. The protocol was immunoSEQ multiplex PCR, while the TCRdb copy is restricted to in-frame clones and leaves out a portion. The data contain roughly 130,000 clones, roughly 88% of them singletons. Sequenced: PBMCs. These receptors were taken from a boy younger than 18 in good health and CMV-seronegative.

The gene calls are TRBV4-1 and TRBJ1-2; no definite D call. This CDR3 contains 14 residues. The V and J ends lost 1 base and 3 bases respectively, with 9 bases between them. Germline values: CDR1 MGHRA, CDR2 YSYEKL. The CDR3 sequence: CASSQGEGYYGYTF. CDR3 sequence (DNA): TGCGCCAGCAGCCAAGGGGAGGGCTACTATGGCTACACCTTC.

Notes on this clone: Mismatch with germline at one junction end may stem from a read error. The CDR3 sequence is CSSSLKVVRNGMNTEAFF. The DNA for the CDR3 is TGTTCCAGCAGCTTAAAGGTTGTAAGGAACGGGATGAACACTGAAGCTTTCTTT. This sequence joins TRBV7-9 and TRBJ1-1; no definite D call. Per germline, CDR1 SEHNR and CDR2 FQNEAQ (reference sequence). The CDR3 consists of 18 residues.

CDR3 sequence: CASSLAGQVNTEAFF. Here the CDR3 DNA reads TGTGCCAGCAGCTTAGCGGGACAGGTGAACACTGAAGCTTTCTTT. This chain joins TRBV7-9 and TRBJ1-1; 8 bases fit TRBD1. This CDR3 has 15 residues. Germline-derived CDR1 and CDR2 are SEHNR and FQNEAQ (reference sequence). V gave up 0 bases and J gave up 0 bases; unmatched junction bases: 0.

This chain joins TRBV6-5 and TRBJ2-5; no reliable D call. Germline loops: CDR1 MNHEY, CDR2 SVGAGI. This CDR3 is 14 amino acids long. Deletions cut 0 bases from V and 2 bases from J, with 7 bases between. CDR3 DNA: TGTGCCAGCAGTTACTCAGGCAGGCAAGAGACCCAGTACTTC. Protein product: CASSYSGRQETQYF.

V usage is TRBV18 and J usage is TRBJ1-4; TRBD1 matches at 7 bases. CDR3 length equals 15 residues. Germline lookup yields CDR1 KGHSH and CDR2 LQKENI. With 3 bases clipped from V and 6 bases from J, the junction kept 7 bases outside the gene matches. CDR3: CASSPSAGGHEKLFF. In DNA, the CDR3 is TGTGCCAGCTCACCCTCGGCAGGGGGGCATGAAAAACTGTTTTTT.

Written as DNA, the CDR3 is TGCGCCAGCAGCTTGGCGGGGGGAGGACTACCCACAGATACGCAGTATTTT. It is translated as CASSLAGGGLPTDTQYF. The chain carries TRBV5-1 and TRBJ2-3, with 7 bases that match TRBD2. This CDR3 is built from 17 residues. The trim removed 0 bases at V and 2 bases at J, leaving 9 bases unmatched. Germline V gene lookup returns CDR1 SGHRS and CDR2 YFSETQ.

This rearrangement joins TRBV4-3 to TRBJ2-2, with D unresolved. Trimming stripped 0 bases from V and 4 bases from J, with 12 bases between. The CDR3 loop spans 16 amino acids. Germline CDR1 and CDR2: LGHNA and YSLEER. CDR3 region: CASSQDLTSRTGELFF. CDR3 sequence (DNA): TGCGCCAGCAGCCAAGATTTAACCTCGCGCACCGGGGAGCTGTTTTTT.

CDR3 region: CASSASRVEPQHF. The CDR3 DNA reads as TGTGCCAGCAGCGCGTCCAGGGTGGAGCCCCAGCATTTT. The chain couples TRBV27 to TRBJ1-5; TRBD1 is a possible D gene (5 bases). Trimming stripped 6 bases from V and 8 bases from J, with 14 bases between. The CDR3 consists of 13 residues. Germline CDR1 MNHEY, CDR2 SMNVEV (reference sequence).

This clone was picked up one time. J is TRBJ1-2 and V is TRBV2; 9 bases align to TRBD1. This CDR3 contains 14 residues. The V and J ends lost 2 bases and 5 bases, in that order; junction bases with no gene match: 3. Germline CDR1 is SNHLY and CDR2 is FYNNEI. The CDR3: CASSELQGAYGYTF. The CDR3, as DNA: TGTGCCAGCAGTGAATTACAGGGGGCGTATGGCTACACCTTC.

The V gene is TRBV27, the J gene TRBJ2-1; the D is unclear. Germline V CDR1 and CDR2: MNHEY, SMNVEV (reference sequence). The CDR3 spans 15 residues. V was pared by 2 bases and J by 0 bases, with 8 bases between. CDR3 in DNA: TGTGCCAGCAGTTTAGCGAGTCACTCCTACAATGAGCAGTTCTTC. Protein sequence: CASSLASHSYNEQFF.

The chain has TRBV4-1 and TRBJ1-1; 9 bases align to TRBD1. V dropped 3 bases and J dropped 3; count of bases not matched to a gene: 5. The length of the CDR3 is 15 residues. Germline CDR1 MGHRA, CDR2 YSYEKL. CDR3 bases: TGCGCCAGCAGCCAGCCGGACAGGGGCGACACTGAAGCTTTCTTT. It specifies CASSQPDRGDTEAFF.

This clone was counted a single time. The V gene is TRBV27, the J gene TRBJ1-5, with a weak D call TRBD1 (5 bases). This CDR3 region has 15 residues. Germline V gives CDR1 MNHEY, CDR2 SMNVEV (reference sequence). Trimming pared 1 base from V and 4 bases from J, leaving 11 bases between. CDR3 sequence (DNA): TGTGCCAGCAGTTTATTGCAGGGTTGGAATCAGCCCCAGCATTTT. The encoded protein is CASSLLQGWNQPQHF.

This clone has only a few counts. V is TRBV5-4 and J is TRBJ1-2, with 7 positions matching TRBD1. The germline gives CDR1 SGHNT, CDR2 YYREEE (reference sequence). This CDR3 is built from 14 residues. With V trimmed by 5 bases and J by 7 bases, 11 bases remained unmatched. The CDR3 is CASSSSQGLSGYTF. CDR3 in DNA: TGTGCCAGCAGTTCATCACAGGGGCTGAGTGGCTACACCTTC.

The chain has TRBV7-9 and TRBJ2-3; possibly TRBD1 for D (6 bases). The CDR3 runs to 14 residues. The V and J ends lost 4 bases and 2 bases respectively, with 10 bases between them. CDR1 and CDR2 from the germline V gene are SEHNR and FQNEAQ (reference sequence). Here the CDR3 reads CASSSRTDTDTQYF. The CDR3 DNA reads TGTGCCAGCAGCTCCAGGACAGACACAGATACGCAGTATTTT.

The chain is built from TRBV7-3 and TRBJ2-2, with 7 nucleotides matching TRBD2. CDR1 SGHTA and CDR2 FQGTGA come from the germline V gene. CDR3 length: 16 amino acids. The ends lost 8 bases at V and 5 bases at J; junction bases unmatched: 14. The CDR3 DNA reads TGTGCCAGCGGTCCACTTGGGGGGGTTGGGACCGGGGAGCTGTTTTTT. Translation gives CASGPLGGVGTGELFF.

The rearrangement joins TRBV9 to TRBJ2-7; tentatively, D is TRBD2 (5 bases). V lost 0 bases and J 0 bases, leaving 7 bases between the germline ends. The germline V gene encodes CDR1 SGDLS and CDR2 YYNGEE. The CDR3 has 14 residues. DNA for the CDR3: TGTGCCAGCAGCGTAGAAGGGAGCTCCTACGAGCAGTACTTC. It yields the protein CASSVEGSSYEQYF.